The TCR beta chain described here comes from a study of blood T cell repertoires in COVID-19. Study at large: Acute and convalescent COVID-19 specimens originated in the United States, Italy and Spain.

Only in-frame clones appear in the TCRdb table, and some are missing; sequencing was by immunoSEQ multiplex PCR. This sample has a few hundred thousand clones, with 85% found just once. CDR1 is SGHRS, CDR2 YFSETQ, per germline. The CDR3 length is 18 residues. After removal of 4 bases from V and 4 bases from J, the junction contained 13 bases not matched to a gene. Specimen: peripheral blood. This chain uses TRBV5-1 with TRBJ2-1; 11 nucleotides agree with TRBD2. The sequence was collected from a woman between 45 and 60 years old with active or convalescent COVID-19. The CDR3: CASSQTLGLADTYNEQFF. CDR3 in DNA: TGCGCCAGCAGCCAGACCCTGGGACTAGCGGACACATACAATGAGCAGTTCTTC.